The 2 T cell receptor beta chains below were found in one sample sequenced in a study of technical replicates of blood from a few donors. The protocol was immunoSEQ multiplex PCR, while the TCRdb copy is restricted to in-frame clones and leaves out a portion. The sample includes around 74,000 clones, approximately 83% seen only once; the top ten take approximately 5%. Sequencing used PBMCs. Receptors originate from a human donor in good health. Some clones in this sample may be carry-over from other donors' samples.

V gene TRBV7-8 combines with J gene TRBJ2-3; D remains ambiguous. This CDR3 region has 12 residues. CDR1 is SGHVS and CDR2 is FQNEAQ in the germline V gene. V lost 5 bases and J 6 bases, leaving 9 bases between the germline ends. The CDR3 DNA sequence: TGTGCCAGCAGCCCCGGTGGTGATACGCAGTATTTT. It yields the protein CASSPGGDTQYF.

The J gene is TRBJ1-1, the V gene TRBV2, with 7 bases fitting TRBD1. The CDR3 loop spans 12 amino acids. J gave up 6 bases and V 8 bases, and 6 bases lay outside the gene matches. Germline-derived CDR1 and CDR2 are SNHLY and FYNNEI. The DNA for the CDR3 is TGTGCCAGCCAGGGGGTTCATCCTGAAGCTTTCTTT. Protein: CASQGVHPEAFF.